A selection of T cell receptor beta chains follows, all from one sample in a study of blood T cell repertoires in COVID-19. Sequencing was performed with immunoSEQ multiplex PCR; in TCRdb, only in-frame clones are kept and a portion is missing. The data hold roughly 73,000 clones, with 88% observed a single time. Specimen: peripheral blood. The source of these receptors is a human donor in a cohort sampled during active COVID-19. Both conserved end residues are part of each CDR3. Fields, in order: clone size, J gene, V gene, CDR3 protein. Clone size is given for some rows only: seen once, a few or many times, or a class if the clone is expanded.

>-|TRBJ2-2|TRBV5-1
CASRQGTGTSNTGELFF
>few|TRBJ2-1|TRBV5-4
CASSSGGTGRRSYNEQFF
>-|TRBJ1-4|TRBV29-1
CSVEFGTNEKLFF
>-|TRBJ1-6|TRBV5-4
CASSLGQINSPLHF
>-|TRBJ2-1|TRBV2
CATAREISYNEQFF
>once|TRBJ2-3|TRBV7-8
CASSSGGGTDTQYF
>-|TRBJ2-1|TRBV6-1
CASSERLAGEGSSYNEQFF
>-|TRBJ2-3|TRBV28
CASSLSGAWDTQYF
>-|TRBJ2-1|TRBV7-2
CASSFVGSTVEQFF
>-|TRBJ1-2|TRBV2
CASSVGGFPIYGYTF
>few|TRBJ2-5|TRBV19
CASSIGRGRETQYF
>once|TRBJ2-1|TRBV3-1/TRBV3-2
CASSQGGTRAEFF
>-|TRBJ2-5|TRBV6-5
CASRGEGVRRETQYF
>-|TRBJ1-2|TRBV12-3/TRBV12-4
CASSLEGAGGYTF
>-|TRBJ2-2|TRBV19
CASIGLAGSGGELFF
>-|TRBJ1-1|TRBV4-1
CASSQVPGAPTEAFF
>-|TRBJ2-5|TRBV5-1
CASRPRGTSGRETQYF
>-|TRBJ2-1|TRBV9
CASSKRTGGHYNEQFF
>-|TRBJ2-1|TRBV28
CASSPSGQSNEQFF
>-|TRBJ2-5|TRBV6-5
CALAGDRGQETQYF
>-|TRBJ2-1|TRBV21-1
CASSIGTGNVNEQFF
>-|TRBJ2-3|TRBV2
CASSENWGGGVTDTQYF
>few|TRBJ1-2|TRBV2
CASRSGQGSDGYTF
>-|TRBJ2-6|TRBV5-4
CASSGGTSGRTPGANVLTF
>-|TRBJ2-3|TRBV5-4
CASSLLTGTDTQYF
>-|TRBJ1-4|TRBV2
CASSQTGQGYEKLFF
>-|TRBJ1-5|TRBV6-5
CASRVDRASEPQHF
>-|TRBJ2-2|TRBV6-5
CATSGLRGSTGELFF
>-|TRBJ1-1|TRBV7-9
CASSSLTGNTEAFF
>once|TRBJ2-5|TRBV5-1
CASADTRQETQYF
>-|TRBJ2-7|TRBV3-1/TRBV3-2
CASSPVTGSTYEQYF
>-|TRBJ1-3|TRBV12-3/TRBV12-4
CASSKGGGIYF
>-|TRBJ2-5|TRBV4-2
CASSPQQGETQYF
>once|TRBJ2-2|TRBV2
CASRGQSNTGELFF
>-|TRBJ2-5|TRBV28
CASSLPALETQYF
>-|TRBJ1-2|TRBV24-1
CATSDFGGNYGYTF
>once|TRBJ2-3|TRBV5-1
CASSFISGSEDTQYF
>once|TRBJ2-3|TRBV5-1
CASATGPTTALTPPDTQYF
>-|TRBJ1-5|TRBV10-3
CAISTGQGANQPQHF
>-|TRBJ1-4|TRBV18
CASSPPGTAPNEKLFF
>-|TRBJ2-3|TRBV6-2/TRBV6-3
CASSYSKQSYTDTQYF
>-|TRBJ1-1|TRBV6-5
CASSPRAGGTEAFF
>-|TRBJ2-3|TRBV2
CGTRTWDTQYF
>-|TRBJ1-5|TRBV5-8
CASSPRTGSNQPQHF
>-|TRBJ1-4|TRBV6-5
CASSIRVGEKLFF
>-|TRBJ2-1|TRBV9
CASSVGFPNEQFF
>-|TRBJ2-3|TRBV7-2
CASSPGGLSYTDTQYF
>once|TRBJ2-7|TRBV11-2
CASSLQLYEQYF
>-|TRBJ2-5|TRBV5-6
CASSMTGKETQYF
>-|TRBJ2-7|TRBV6-1
CASSEGSERHEQYF